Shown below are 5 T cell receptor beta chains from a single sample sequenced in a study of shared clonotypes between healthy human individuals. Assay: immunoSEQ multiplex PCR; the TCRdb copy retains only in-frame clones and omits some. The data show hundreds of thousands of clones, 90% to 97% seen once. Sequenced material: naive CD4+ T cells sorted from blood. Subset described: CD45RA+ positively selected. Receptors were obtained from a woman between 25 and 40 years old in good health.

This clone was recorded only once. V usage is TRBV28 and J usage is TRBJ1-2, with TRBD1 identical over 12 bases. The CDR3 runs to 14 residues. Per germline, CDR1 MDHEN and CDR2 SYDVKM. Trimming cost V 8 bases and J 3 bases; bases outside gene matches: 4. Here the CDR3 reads CASGTGGLYYGYTF. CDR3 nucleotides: TGTGCCAGCGGGACAGGGGGCCTCTACTATGGCTACACCTTC.

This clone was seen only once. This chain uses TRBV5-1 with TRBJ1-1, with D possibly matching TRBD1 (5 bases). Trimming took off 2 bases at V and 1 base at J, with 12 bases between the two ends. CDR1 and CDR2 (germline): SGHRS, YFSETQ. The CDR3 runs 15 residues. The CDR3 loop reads CASSFDSPSNTEAFF. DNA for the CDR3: TGCGCCAGCAGCTTCGACAGCCCATCGAACACTGAAGCTTTCTTT.

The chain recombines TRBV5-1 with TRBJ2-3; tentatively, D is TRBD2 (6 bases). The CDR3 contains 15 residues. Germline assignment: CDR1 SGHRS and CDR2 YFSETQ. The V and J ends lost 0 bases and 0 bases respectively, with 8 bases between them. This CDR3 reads CASSLALASTDTQYF. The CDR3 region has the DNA TGCGCCAGCAGCTTGGCCCTAGCGAGCACAGATACGCAGTATTTT.

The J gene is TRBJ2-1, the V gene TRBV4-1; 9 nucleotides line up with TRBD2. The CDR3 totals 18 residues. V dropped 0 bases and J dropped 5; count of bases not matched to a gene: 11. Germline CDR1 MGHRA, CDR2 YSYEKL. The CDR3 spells CASSQEDTRASGNNEQFF. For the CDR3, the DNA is TGCGCCAGCAGCCAAGAAGACACTAGGGCTAGCGGGAACAATGAGCAGTTCTTC.

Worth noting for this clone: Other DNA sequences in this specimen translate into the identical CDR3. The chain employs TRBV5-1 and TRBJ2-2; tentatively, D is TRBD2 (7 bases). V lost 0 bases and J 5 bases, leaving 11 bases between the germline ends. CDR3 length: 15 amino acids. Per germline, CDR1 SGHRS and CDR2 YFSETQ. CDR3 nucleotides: TGCGCCAGCAGCTTGGAGGGGGAGGGGACCGGGGAGCTGTTTTTT. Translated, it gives CASSLEGEGTGELFF.